A selection of T cell receptor beta chains follows, all from one sample in a study of metastatic and nonmetastatic thyroid tumors. TCRdb reassembled clones from the PCR reads with MiXCR. The sample includes 20,000 to 25,000 clones, roughly 15% seen only once; the top ten take roughly 40%. Sequenced sample: blood. The receptors here all came from a female donor with papillary thyroid cancer or a benign thyroid nodule (not recorded which). Some clones in this sample may be carry-over from other donors' samples. Both conserved end residues are part of each CDR3. The D gene is left open where the match is weak. Part of the rows lack a size; the others show once, few, many or a class for expanded clones.

DNA: TGTGCCAGCAGCGACTATAGCTCCGGGGAGCTGTTTTTT
CDR3: CASSDYSSGELFF
J: TRBJ2-2
V: TRBV11-3
size: medium-sized
D: .

DNA: TGTGCCATCGGGGAGAGGGAGCAGTACTTC
CDR3: CAIGEREQYF
J: TRBJ2-7
V: TRBV6-5
size: .
D: .

DNA: TGTGCCAGCAGTTCTGGGACTATTCTCATGACCCAGTACTTC
CDR3: CASSSGTILMTQYF
J: TRBJ2-5
V: TRBV28
size: few
D: TRBD2

DNA: TGTGCCAGCAGCGCCGGGACAGGGTATCAGGGCTACGAGCAGTACTTC
CDR3: CASSAGTGYQGYEQYF
J: TRBJ2-7
V: TRBV9
size: many
D: TRBD1

DNA: TGTGCCAGCAGTGGACTAGCGGGTGTATACAATGAGCAGTTCTTC
CDR3: CASSGLAGVYNEQFF
J: TRBJ2-1
V: TRBV12-3/TRBV12-4
size: many
D: TRBD2

DNA: TGTGCCAGCTGGAAGCGGGAGAGAACCCGTAGCACAGATACGCAGTATTTT
CDR3: CASWKRERTRSTDTQYF
J: TRBJ2-3
V: TRBV6-9
size: many
D: TRBD2

DNA: TGTGCCAGCAGTTTATGGGGACTAGAAGAGACCCAGTACTTC
CDR3: CASSLWGLEETQYF
J: TRBJ2-5
V: TRBV12-3/TRBV12-4
size: many
D: TRBD2

DNA: TGTGCCAGCAGCATCCGGTCCGGCTGGGGAAAGAACACCGGGGAGCTGTTTTTT
CDR3: CASSIRSGWGKNTGELFF
J: TRBJ2-2
V: TRBV11-1
size: .
D: .

DNA: TGTGCCAGCAGCCCCTCTAACAGCTATGGCTACACCTTC
CDR3: CASSPSNSYGYTF
J: TRBJ1-2
V: TRBV6-1
size: many
D: .

DNA: TGTGCCAGCAGCCCCCGTGGGTCGATGGGGGATACGCAGTATTTT
CDR3: CASSPRGSMGDTQYF
J: TRBJ2-3
V: TRBV9
size: many
D: .

DNA: TGTGCCAGCTCACCAGAGGACAGGGAGTTGCGTATAGAGACCCAGTACTTC
CDR3: CASSPEDRELRIETQYF
J: TRBJ2-5
V: TRBV18
size: many
D: TRBD1

DNA: TGTGCCAGCAGCCCGGGACATAGCTACGAGCAGTACTTC
CDR3: CASSPGHSYEQYF
J: TRBJ2-7
V: TRBV5-8
size: many
D: .

DNA: TGTGCCAGCAGCTCATGGGGCCGGGGCGAGGGCGAGCAGTACTTC
CDR3: CASSSWGRGEGEQYF
J: TRBJ2-7
V: TRBV7-2
size: many
D: .

DNA: TGTGCCAGCAGTTACTCGAGGACTAGCGGGATTCATACGCAGTATTTT
CDR3: CASSYSRTSGIHTQYF
J: TRBJ2-3
V: TRBV6-2/TRBV6-3
size: many
D: TRBD2

DNA: TGTGCCAGCAGCTTAGATATAATCAGAGGGCAGTTCTTC
CDR3: CASSLDIIRGQFF
J: TRBJ2-1
V: TRBV11-2
size: many
D: .

DNA: TGTGCCATCAGAGGGACTCACACAGATACGCAGTATTTT
CDR3: CAIRGTHTDTQYF
J: TRBJ2-3
V: TRBV10-3
size: many
D: .

DNA: TGCAGTGCTAGAGACGACAGGAAGTGGGGCGAGCAGTACTTC
CDR3: CSARDDRKWGEQYF
J: TRBJ2-7
V: TRBV20-1
size: many
D: .

DNA: TGCGCCTGGAGTGCTAGTCCATACTCGGGAAACACCATATATTTT
CDR3: CAWSASPYSGNTIYF
J: TRBJ1-3
V: TRBV30
size: .
D: .

DNA: TGTGCCAGCAGCTTAGGACCTCCGCCGGGACTAGCGGGGACCTACGAGCAGTACTTC
CDR3: CASSLGPPPGLAGTYEQYF
J: TRBJ2-7
V: TRBV7-6
size: .
D: TRBD2

DNA: TGTGCCAGCATTCCCTGGCGGCAGAGCAATCAGCCCCAGCATTTT
CDR3: CASIPWRQSNQPQHF
J: TRBJ1-5
V: TRBV28
size: many
D: .

DNA: TGTGCCAGCCTGAGGGCGGGGATCTACAATGAGCAGTTCTTC
CDR3: CASLRAGIYNEQFF
J: TRBJ2-1
V: TRBV13
size: many
D: .

DNA: TGCAGCGTCCAACAGGGTACCTACGAGCAGTACTTC
CDR3: CSVQQGTYEQYF
J: TRBJ2-7
V: TRBV29-1
size: few
D: .

DNA: TGTGCCAGCAGTTTGACAGGGGGGCCACAAGAGACCCAGTACTTC
CDR3: CASSLTGGPQETQYF
J: TRBJ2-5
V: TRBV6-1
size: .
D: TRBD1

DNA: TGCAGTGCTGGCCGATTGGGCAATGAGCAGTTCTTC
CDR3: CSAGRLGNEQFF
J: TRBJ2-1
V: TRBV20-1
size: many
D: .

DNA: TGTGCCAGTAGTTTCGGCGATACGCAGTATTTT
CDR3: CASSFGDTQYF
J: TRBJ2-3
V: TRBV19
size: many
D: .

DNA: TGTGCCAGCAGCGTATCCCGTTACGAGCAGTACTTC
CDR3: CASSVSRYEQYF
J: TRBJ2-7
V: TRBV6-1
size: many
D: .

DNA: TGTGCCAGCAGTTCAGGGACGGGTGCCAATCAGCCCCAGCATTTT
CDR3: CASSSGTGANQPQHF
J: TRBJ1-5
V: TRBV2
size: many
D: .

DNA: TGTGCCAGCCGACAGGGATCAGCTAGCTCTGGGGCCAACGTCCTGACTTTC
CDR3: CASRQGSASSGANVLTF
J: TRBJ2-6
V: TRBV2
size: few
D: TRBD1

DNA: TGTGCCTGGAGAGGACAGGGCAATCAGCCCCAGCATTTT
CDR3: CAWRGQGNQPQHF
J: TRBJ1-5
V: TRBV30
size: .
D: TRBD1

DNA: TGTGCCAGCAGTTTGAGTGGTGGAAACACCATATATTTT
CDR3: CASSLSGGNTIYF
J: TRBJ1-3
V: TRBV28
size: many
D: .

DNA: TGCAGTGCCAGGTCCCCCCATGAGCAGTTCTTC
CDR3: CSARSPHEQFF
J: TRBJ2-1
V: TRBV20-1
size: .
D: .

DNA: TGTGCCAGCAGCCTAGACTGCATTCAGCGCCAGCATTTT
CDR3: CASSLDCIQRQHF
J: TRBJ1-5
V: TRBV5-4
size: .
D: .

DNA: TGTGCCAGCTCACCGGTCCAGGCCGATTCGGGCACTGAAGCTTTCTTT
CDR3: CASSPVQADSGTEAFF
J: TRBJ1-1
V: TRBV18
size: many
D: .

DNA: TGTGCCAGCAGCTCGAGGAGGAGCACAGATACGCAGTATTTT
CDR3: CASSSRRSTDTQYF
J: TRBJ2-3
V: TRBV7-6
size: many
D: .

DNA: TGTGCCAGCAGCCAAGGGACAGGAGAATCCTACGAGCAGTACTTC
CDR3: CASSQGTGESYEQYF
J: TRBJ2-7
V: TRBV16
size: many
D: TRBD1

DNA: TGTGCCAGCACCCTAGCGGGGGGGGCCAAGGGGACCCAGTACTTC
CDR3: CASTLAGGAKGTQYF
J: TRBJ2-5
V: TRBV4-2
size: medium-sized
D: TRBD2

DNA: TGTGCCAGTGGGGGGGGAGCACGGTTAAGCAATCAGCCCCAGCATTTT
CDR3: CASGGGARLSNQPQHF
J: TRBJ1-5
V: TRBV19
size: many
D: .

DNA: TGTGCCAGCAGTAGAACAGCTAGCGACACTGAAGCTTTCTTT
CDR3: CASSRTASDTEAFF
J: TRBJ1-1
V: TRBV6-1
size: medium-sized
D: .

DNA: TGTGCCAGCAGGGCCCTTGTTTCCTATAATTCACCCCTCCACTTT
CDR3: CASRALVSYNSPLHF
J: TRBJ1-6
V: TRBV2
size: many
D: .

DNA: TGTGCCAGCAGTGACGGGAGCACCGGGGAGCTGTTTTTT
CDR3: CASSDGSTGELFF
J: TRBJ2-2
V: TRBV6-4
size: .
D: .

DNA: TGTGCCAGTAACACAGTCGGGGCTAGCGTCACAGATACGCAGTATTTT
CDR3: CASNTVGASVTDTQYF
J: TRBJ2-3
V: TRBV19
size: many
D: .

DNA: TGTGCCAGCAGCAGCTGGAGGGCCTACGAGCAGTACTTC
CDR3: CASSSWRAYEQYF
J: TRBJ2-7
V: TRBV11-3
size: many
D: .

DNA: TGTGCCAGCACCCGGACAGGGTCCAATGAGCAGTTCTTC
CDR3: CASTRTGSNEQFF
J: TRBJ2-1
V: TRBV2
size: many
D: TRBD1

DNA: TGTGCCAGCAGTGAAGTGCAGGCCGTAGACCTCTATGGCTACACCTTC
CDR3: CASSEVQAVDLYGYTF
J: TRBJ1-2
V: TRBV2
size: many
D: .

DNA: TGCAGTGCTAGAGATTCGGGAGAAGGGGCCCTAGTTTGGTCCTACAATGAGCAGTTCTTC
CDR3: CSARDSGEGALVWSYNEQFF
J: TRBJ2-1
V: TRBV20-1
size: many
D: .

DNA: TGTGCCAGCAGCTACATAGGGGACAATGAGCAGTTCTTC
CDR3: CASSYIGDNEQFF
J: TRBJ2-1
V: TRBV7-8
size: many
D: .

DNA: TGTGCCGGGCGGACAGGGGCGAACACCGGGGAGCTGTTTTTT
CDR3: CAGRTGANTGELFF
J: TRBJ2-2
V: TRBV6-1
size: many
D: TRBD1

DNA: TGCGCCAGCAGCTTGGTTGGGGGGACCGGGGAGCTGTTTTTT
CDR3: CASSLVGGTGELFF
J: TRBJ2-2
V: TRBV5-1
size: many
D: .

DNA: TGTGCCAGCAGTGAGGGGTGGCTAGCGAACAATGAGCAGTTCTTC
CDR3: CASSEGWLANNEQFF
J: TRBJ2-1
V: TRBV5-5
size: many
D: .

DNA: TGTGCCTGGACGGGACAGATGAACACTGAAGCTTTCTTT
CDR3: CAWTGQMNTEAFF
J: TRBJ1-1
V: TRBV30
size: many
D: TRBD1

DNA: TGCGCCAGCAGCTTAACTAGCGGAGGTTACGAGCAGTACTTC
CDR3: CASSLTSGGYEQYF
J: TRBJ2-7
V: TRBV5-1
size: many
D: TRBD2

DNA: TGTGCCAGCAGCCAATCCCCATGGACTAGCGGGAAACTGAATGAGCAGTTCTTC
CDR3: CASSQSPWTSGKLNEQFF
J: TRBJ2-1
V: TRBV3-1
size: .
D: TRBD2

DNA: TGCGCCAGCAGCTTGGAGGTAAATTTAAGGAGGAGTGAAAAACTGTTTTTT
CDR3: CASSLEVNLRRSEKLFF
J: TRBJ1-4
V: TRBV5-1
size: .
D: .

DNA: TGTGCCAGCAGGGGCTGGACAGGGGACGCGACTAATGAAAAACTGTTTTTT
CDR3: CASRGWTGDATNEKLFF
J: TRBJ1-4
V: TRBV12-3/TRBV12-4
size: many
D: TRBD1